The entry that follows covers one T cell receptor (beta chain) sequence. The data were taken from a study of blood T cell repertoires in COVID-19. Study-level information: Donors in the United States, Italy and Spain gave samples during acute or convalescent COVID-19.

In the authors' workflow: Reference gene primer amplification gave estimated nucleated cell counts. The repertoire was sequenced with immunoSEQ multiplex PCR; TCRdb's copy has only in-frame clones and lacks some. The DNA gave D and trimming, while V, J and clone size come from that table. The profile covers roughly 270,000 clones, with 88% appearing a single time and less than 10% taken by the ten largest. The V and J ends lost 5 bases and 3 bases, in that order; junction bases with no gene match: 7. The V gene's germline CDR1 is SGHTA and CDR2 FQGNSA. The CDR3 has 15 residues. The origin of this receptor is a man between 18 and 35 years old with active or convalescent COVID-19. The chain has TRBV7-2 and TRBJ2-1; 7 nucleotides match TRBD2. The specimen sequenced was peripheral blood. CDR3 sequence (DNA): TGTGCCAGCAGCGGTGGGGGGGGAAGCTACAATGAGCAGTTCTTC. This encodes CASSGGGGSYNEQFF.